These 29 T cell receptor beta chains were all obtained from the same sample, sequenced in a study of T-cell memory formation after mild COVID-19. MiXCR was run by TCRdb on the 5' RACE reads, yielding one entry per CDR3 protein. Of roughly 610,000 distinct CDR3 sequences in the sample, 17% are singletons; the top ten hold about 7.4%. Material: PBMCs or a T cell subset sorted from them (not recorded which). The receptor source for this set is an adult woman who had mild COVID-19 (a few samples of this study predate the infection). Cell type and time point are not known.

The gene calls are TRBV3-1 and TRBJ2-5, with 14 bases matching TRBD2. Germline CDR1 is LGHDT and CDR2 is YNNKEL (reference sequence). The CDR3 sequence is 16 residues long. With V trimmed by 5 bases and J by 5 bases, 7 bases remained unmatched. The CDR3 coding sequence is TGTGCCAGCAGCTTTCGACTAGCGGGGGGGCGGGAGACCCAGTACTTC. Protein product: CASSFRLAGGRETQYF.

Only a few counts were recorded for this clonotype. The V gene is TRBV24-1, the J gene TRBJ2-7; a weak D match, TRBD2 (6 bases). V shed 8 bases and J shed 5 bases, with 15 bases lying between them. Germline assignment: CDR1 KGHDR and CDR2 SFDVKD. This CDR3 is built from 13 residues. Here the CDR3 DNA reads TGTGCCACCAAAGGGACTGTTTCGGACGAGCAGTACTTC. This gives the protein CATKGTVSDEQYF.

Only a few counts were recorded for this clonotype. This chain joins TRBV12-3 or TRBV12-4 and TRBJ1-5; 9 bases are shared with TRBD1. The CDR3 is made up of 14 amino acids. V trimming: 7 bases; J trimming: 6 bases; junction bases outside the gene matches: 7. CDR3 DNA: TGTGCCAGCACGGGGACAGGGCAATTTCAGCCCCAGCATTTT. Its protein is CASTGTGQFQPQHF.

This clonotype has only a few counts. The chain couples TRBV6-5 to TRBJ2-5, with TRBD2 matching 13 bases. The germline V gene has CDR1 MNHEY and CDR2 SVGAGI. The CDR3 extends over 16 amino acids. The junction had 2 bases not matched to a gene; V was cut back by 2 bases and J by 2 bases. CDR3 sequence reads: CASSYGLAGEQETQYF. The CDR3 DNA reads TGTGCCAGCAGTTACGGACTAGCGGGAGAACAAGAGACCCAGTACTTC.

This rearrangement joins TRBV5-1 to TRBJ1-1; TRBD1 might be the D (5 bases). V was shortened by 3 bases and J by 4 bases, with 13 bases between the two germline ends. The CDR3 runs 14 residues. Germline V lookup: CDR1 SGHRS, CDR2 YFSETQ. CDR3 bases: TGCGCCAGCAGCTCGGACACGTGGACCACTGAAGCTTTCTTT. Protein product: CASSSDTWTTEAFF.

J is TRBJ2-4 and V is TRBV7-2, with D perhaps assigned TRBD1 or TRBD2 (7 bases each). The CDR3 has 23 residues. Between the trimmed V and J ends, which lost 1 base and 0 bases, there was a span of 31 bases. CDR1 SGHTA and CDR2 FQGNSA come from the germline V gene. CDR3 sequence (DNA): TGTGCCAGCAGCTTAGGGGGGACAGCGGGACGCGCAAGTCGAAGGATAGCCAAAAACATTCAGTACTTC. It is translated as CASSLGGTAGRASRRIAKNIQYF.

The J gene is TRBJ2-7, the V gene TRBV4-3, with D perhaps TRBD2 (6 bases). With 4 bases removed from V and 0 bases from J, the gap between germline ends came to 10 bases. Germline V gene sequence: CDR1 LGHNA, CDR2 YSLEER. The CDR3 has 14 residues. CDR3 protein: CASSPWRGSYEQYF. The CDR3 DNA sequence: TGCGCCAGCAGCCCGTGGCGGGGCTCCTACGAGCAGTACTTC.

The chain combines TRBV7-6 with TRBJ2-3, with 13 bases identical to TRBD2. V gave up 6 bases and J gave up 1 base; unmatched junction bases: 7. Germline loops: CDR1 SGHVS, CDR2 FNYEAQ. The CDR3 loop spans 17 amino acids. The CDR3 reads CASSPRTSGGGTDTQYF. The CDR3 bases are TGTGCCAGCAGTCCCCGGACTAGCGGGGGTGGCACAGATACGCAGTATTTT.

The chain carries TRBV5-1 and TRBJ1-1; TRBD1 agrees at 8 bases. The ends lost 4 bases at V and 1 base at J; junction bases unmatched: 9. Per germline, CDR1 SGHRS and CDR2 YFSETQ. The CDR3 is 16 amino acids. Here the CDR3 reads CASSPGVGTGNTEAFF. CDR3 in DNA: TGCGCCAGCAGCCCAGGAGTGGGGACAGGGAACACTGAAGCTTTCTTT.

The J gene is TRBJ2-3, the V gene TRBV30; the D gene is possibly TRBD1 (8 bases). This CDR3 is built from 13 residues. The ends were cut back, 4 bases at V and 6 bases at J, with 14 bases in the middle. Germline V gives CDR1 GTSNPN, CDR2 SVGIG (reference sequence). The CDR3: CAWNRGGFDTQYF. CDR3 DNA: TGTGCCTGGAACAGGGGGGGGTTTGATACGCAGTATTTT.

There are a few counts of this clonotype. The chain is built from TRBV29-1 and TRBJ2-7, with 11 nucleotides matching TRBD2. The CDR3 is made up of 13 amino acids. V lost 7 bases, J lost 2 bases, and 4 bases stayed unmatched. Germline values: CDR1 SQVTM, CDR2 ANQGSEA. CDR3: CSASSGGPYEQYF. The CDR3 DNA is TGCAGCGCCTCTAGCGGGGGGCCCTACGAGCAGTACTTC.

This clonotype has more than one count but fewer than ten. The CDR3 DNA reads as TGTGCCAGCAGGGGACTAGCGGGAGTGTACACCGGGGAGCTGTTTTTT. Translation gives CASRGLAGVYTGELFF. The genes are TRBV12-3 or TRBV12-4 and TRBJ2-2, with TRBD2 matching over 14 bases. The CDR3 has 16 residues. V lost 6 bases and J lost 3; bases outside the gene matches: 3.

The V and J genes are TRBV2 and TRBJ2-7, with 15 bases matching TRBD2. The junction had 8 bases not matched to a gene; V was cut back by 4 bases and J by 4 bases. The CDR3 sequence is 17 residues long. From germline, CDR1 is SNHLY and CDR2 FYNNEI. The CDR3 DNA sequence: TGTGCCAGCAGTGTTAGGACTAGCGGGGGGGCCGCGTACGAGCAGTACTTC. This codes for CASSVRTSGGAAYEQYF. Combining the CDR3 with reference TRBV2 and TRBJ2-7 gives the whole variable domain EPEVTQTPSHQVTQMGQEVILRCVPISNHLYFYWYRQILGQKVEFLVSFYNNEISEKSEIFDDQFSVERPDGSNFTLKIRSTKLEDSAMYFCASSVRTSGGAAYEQYFGPGTRLTVT.

V and J are TRBV11-3 and TRBJ2-1; D assignment may be TRBD1 or TRBD2 (5 bases each). Germline V gene data show CDR1 as SGHNT and CDR2 as YENEEA. The CDR3 loop spans 15 amino acids. The V end was cut by 5 bases, the J end by 7 bases, with 18 bases between. The DNA of the CDR3 is TGTGCCAGCAGCCCAATAAGACCGGGACCTAATGAGCAGTTCTTC. It is translated as CASSPIRPGPNEQFF. Together with reference TRBV11-3 and TRBJ2-1, the CDR3 gives the full variable domain: EAGVVQSPRYKIIEKKQPVAFWCNPISGHNTLYWYLQNLGQGPELLIRYENEEAVDDSQLPKDRFSAERLKGVDSTLKIQPAELGDSAVYLCASSPIRPGPNEQFFGPGTRLTVL.

The chain uses TRBV7-9 and TRBJ2-2; 9 nucleotides match TRBD2. The CDR3 runs to 17 residues. The germline V gene encodes CDR1 SEHNR and CDR2 FQNEAQ (reference sequence). V trimming: 0 bases; J trimming: 4 bases; junction bases outside the gene matches: 6. The CDR3 protein is CASSLASSGIPTGELFF. The CDR3 DNA reads TGTGCCAGCAGCTTAGCCTCTAGCGGGATCCCCACCGGGGAGCTGTTTTTT.

This clonotype was observed a few times. V usage is TRBV10-3 and J usage is TRBJ1-6; D is perhaps TRBD1 (6 bases). This CDR3 has 15 amino acids. CDR1 and CDR2 (germline): ENHRY, SYGVKD. V lost 6 bases, J lost 5 bases, and 14 bases lay in between. CDR3 amino acids: CAIRGRGADNSPLHF. The CDR3 DNA sequence: TGTGCCATCAGGGGCCGGGGGGCTGATAATTCACCCCTCCACTTT.

The gene calls are TRBV24-1 and TRBJ2-3, with 9 positions matching TRBD1. V shed 4 bases and J 2 bases; nucleotides not matched to a gene: 6. CDR3 size: 16 residues. CDR1 is KGHDR, CDR2 SFDVKD, per germline. CDR3 nucleotide sequence: TGTGCCACCAGTGAAGGGACAGGGCGCGTCACAGATACGCAGTATTTT. It codes for CATSEGTGRVTDTQYF.

The chain is built from TRBV3-1 and TRBJ2-3; no clear D gene. The CDR3 contains 13 residues. Trimming stripped 1 base from V and 5 bases from J, with 7 bases between. The germline CDR1 and CDR2 sequences are LGHDT and YNNKEL (reference sequence). CDR3 nucleotides: TGTGCCAGCAGCCAAGCCACCGGAGATACGCAGTATTTT. The encoded protein is CASSQATGDTQYF.

This chain uses TRBV9 with TRBJ2-7; no definite D call. V shed 0 bases and J shed 6 bases, with 10 bases lying between them. The CDR3 sequence is 13 residues long. Germline CDR1 and CDR2: SGDLS and YYNGEE. This chain's CDR3 is CASSVEAASEQYF. The CDR3 region has the DNA TGTGCCAGCAGCGTAGAGGCCGCTAGCGAGCAGTACTTC.

This chain joins TRBV20-1 and TRBJ1-1; D call uncertain. V gave up 5 bases and J gave up 3 bases, with 13 bases separating them. In germline, CDR1 is DFQATT, CDR2 SNEGSKA (reference sequence). The CDR3 has 13 residues. The CDR3 DNA is TGCAGTGCTCTGACTTCTCCGGACACTGAAGCTTTCTTT. It translates to CSALTSPDTEAFF.

The J gene is TRBJ1-5, the V gene TRBV12-2; the table names TRBD1, a call not compared with the DNA. TRBV12-2 is a pseudogene segment. The CDR3 is made up of 15 amino acids. In DNA, the CDR3 is TGTGCAAGTCGCTTATGGCAGGGGGCTGAACAGCCCCAGCATTTT. Protein: CASRLWQGAEQPQHF.

There are a few counts of this clonotype. This chain connects TRBV5-5 to TRBJ1-5, with D tentatively TRBD1 (5 bases). In germline, CDR1 is SGHKS, CDR2 YYEKEE (reference sequence). V shed 3 bases and J shed 9 bases, with 19 bases lying between them. This CDR3 is 15 amino acids long. This CDR3 is CASSWEHRLMTPQHF. The CDR3 nucleotides are TGTGCCAGCAGCTGGGAACACAGGCTAATGACGCCCCAGCATTTT.

This clonotype has more than one count but fewer than ten. This chain uses TRBV24-1 with TRBJ1-2; 8 positions agree with TRBD1. Germline assignment: CDR1 KGHDR and CDR2 SFDVKD. Trimming removed 4 bases from V and 4 bases from J; junction bases left unmatched: 4. The CDR3 sequence is 14 residues long. CDR3 sequence (DNA): TGTGCCACCAGTGACCCAGGGGGCAGCTATGGCTACACCTTC. Its translation: CATSDPGGSYGYTF.

This clonotype was seen more than once but under ten times. This chain connects TRBV27 to TRBJ1-1; D is unclear. Trimming cost V 6 bases and J 3 bases, with 5 bases left between them. CDR3 length equals 11 residues. In germline, CDR1 is MNHEY, CDR2 SMNVEV (reference sequence). This chain's CDR3 is CASRSYTEAFF. The CDR3 nucleotides read TGTGCCAGCAGGTCATACACTGAAGCTTTCTTT.

This clonotype turned up a few times. This chain uses TRBV24-1 with TRBJ2-4; 11 nucleotides match TRBD2. This CDR3 comprises 16 residues. V was pared by 4 bases and J by 6 bases, with 7 bases of the junction left unmatched. Germline V gene sequence: CDR1 KGHDR, CDR2 SFDVKD. CDR3 residues: CATSDEGTSGRNIQYF. Written as DNA, the CDR3 is TGTGCCACCAGTGACGAAGGGACTAGCGGACGAAACATTCAGTACTTC.

The genes are TRBV29-1 and TRBJ1-2; 10 nucleotides match TRBD1. Germline assignment: CDR1 SQVTM and CDR2 ANQGSEA. The CDR3 is 13 amino acids. V lost 7 bases, J lost 4 bases, and 6 bases stayed unmatched. The DNA for the CDR3 is TGCAGCGATACCGGGACAGGGGCCTATGGCTACACCTTC. Encoded protein: CSDTGTGAYGYTF.

The table lists this clonotype with a few counts. The chain links TRBV6-5 to TRBJ2-1, with 12 bases identical to TRBD2. Trimming cost V 6 bases and J 1 base; bases outside gene matches: 7. The CDR3 is made up of 17 amino acids. Germline loops: CDR1 MNHEY, CDR2 SVGAGI. The CDR3 DNA is TGTGCCAGCAGCTTGACTAGCGGGGGTAGTTCCTACAATGAGCAGTTCTTC. Translated, it gives CASSLTSGGSSYNEQFF.

The sample holds a few counts of this clonotype. This chain links TRBV5-4 with TRBJ2-2; 10 positions match TRBD2. The junction had 3 bases not matched to a gene; V was cut back by 4 bases and J by 0 bases. Germline-derived CDR1 and CDR2 are SGHNT and YYREEE (reference sequence). The CDR3 has 16 amino acids. CDR3 sequence: CASSPSGGPNTGELFF. The CDR3 DNA reads as TGTGCCAGCAGCCCTAGCGGGGGTCCGAACACCGGGGAGCTGTTTTTT.

This clonotype has more than one count but fewer than ten. The chain carries TRBV5-1 and TRBJ1-3; the D is unclear. The CDR3 has 14 residues. Trimming stripped 7 bases from V and 3 bases from J, with 14 bases between. The V gene's germline CDR1 is SGHRS and CDR2 YFSETQ. The CDR3 is CASETGPGGNTIYF. CDR3 coding DNA: TGCGCCAGCGAAACCGGGCCCGGTGGAAACACCATATATTTT.